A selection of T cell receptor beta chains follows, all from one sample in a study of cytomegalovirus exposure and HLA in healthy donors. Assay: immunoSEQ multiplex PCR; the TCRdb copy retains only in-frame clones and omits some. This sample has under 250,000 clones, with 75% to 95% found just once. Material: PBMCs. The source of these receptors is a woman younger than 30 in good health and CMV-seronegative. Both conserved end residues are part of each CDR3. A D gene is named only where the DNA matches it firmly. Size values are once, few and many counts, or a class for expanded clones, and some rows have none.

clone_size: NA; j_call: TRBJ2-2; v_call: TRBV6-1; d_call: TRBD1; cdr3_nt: TGTGCCACCCAGGGACAGGGCAACACCGGGGAGCTGTTTTTT; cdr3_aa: CATQGQGNTGELFF
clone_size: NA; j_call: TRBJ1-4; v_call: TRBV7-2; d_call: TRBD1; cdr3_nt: TGTGCCAGCAGCTCGCTAGGACAGGTGGGGGAAAAACTGTTTTTT; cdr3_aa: CASSSLGQVGEKLFF
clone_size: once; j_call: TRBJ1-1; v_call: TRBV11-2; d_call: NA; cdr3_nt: TGTGCCAGCAGCACCGTCCTCAGGGACACTGAAGCTTTCTTT; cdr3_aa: CASSTVLRDTEAFF
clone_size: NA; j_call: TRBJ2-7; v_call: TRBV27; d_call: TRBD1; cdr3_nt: TGTGCCACAAAACAGGGGGCCGGTTACGAGCAGTACTTC; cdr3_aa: CATKQGAGYEQYF
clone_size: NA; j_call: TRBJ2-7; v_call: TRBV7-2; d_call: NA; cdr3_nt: TGTGCCAGCAGCCAAACTAGGACCTACGAGCAGTACTTC; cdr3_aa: CASSQTRTYEQYF
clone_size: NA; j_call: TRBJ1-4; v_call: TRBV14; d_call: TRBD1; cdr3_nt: TGTGCCAGCAGCTCAAGGTCGGGGGACAGGTTTTTTAATGAAAAACTGTTTTTT; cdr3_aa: CASSSRSGDRFFNEKLFF
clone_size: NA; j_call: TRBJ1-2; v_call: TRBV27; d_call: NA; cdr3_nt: TGTGCCAGCAGTTTATCTGGTAGGGGTTCAGGGGTTGACTATGGCTACACCTTC; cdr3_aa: CASSLSGRGSGVDYGYTF
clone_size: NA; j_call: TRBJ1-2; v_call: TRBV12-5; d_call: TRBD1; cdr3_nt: TGTGCTAGTGCCAAGGACAGGGAGTATGGCTACACCTTC; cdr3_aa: CASAKDREYGYTF
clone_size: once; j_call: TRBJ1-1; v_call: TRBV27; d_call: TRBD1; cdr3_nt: TGTGCCAGCACCGAGACCAGGGGGTTCGACACTGAAGCTTTCTTT; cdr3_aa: CASTETRGFDTEAFF
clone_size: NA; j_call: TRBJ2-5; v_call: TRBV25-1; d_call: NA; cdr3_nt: TGTGCCATCCAAAAGGGGCAGGGGCAAGAGACCCAGTACTTC; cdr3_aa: CAIQKGQGQETQYF
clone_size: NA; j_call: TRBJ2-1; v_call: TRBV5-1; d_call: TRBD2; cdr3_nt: TGCGCCAGCAGCTTGGTGCGGGGGAACAATGAGCAGTTCTTC; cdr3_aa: CASSLVRGNNEQFF
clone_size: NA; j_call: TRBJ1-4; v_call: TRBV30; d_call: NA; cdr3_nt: TGTGCCTGGATCGGTGGTTCTAATGAAAAACTGTTTTTT; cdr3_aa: CAWIGGSNEKLFF
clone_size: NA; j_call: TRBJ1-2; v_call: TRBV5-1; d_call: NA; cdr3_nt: TGCGCCAGCAGCTTGGTCGGTTTCGGAGGAAACTATGGCTACACCTTC; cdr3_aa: CASSLVGFGGNYGYTF
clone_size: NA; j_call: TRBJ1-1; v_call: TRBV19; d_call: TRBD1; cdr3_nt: TGTGCCAGTAACCTCCCCAGGGGGCGTGGGACTGAAGCTTTCTTT; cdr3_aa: CASNLPRGRGTEAFF
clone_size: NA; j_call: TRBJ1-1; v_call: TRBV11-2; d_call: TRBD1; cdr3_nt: TGTGCCAGCAGCTCAGGACAGGGAAAAGCTTTCTTT; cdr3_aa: CASSSGQGKAFF
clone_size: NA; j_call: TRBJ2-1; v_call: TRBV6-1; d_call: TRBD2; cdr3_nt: TGTGCCAGCAGTGAATTAAAGGGAGCGGGAGGGAGTGAGCAGTTCTTC; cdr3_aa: CASSELKGAGGSEQFF
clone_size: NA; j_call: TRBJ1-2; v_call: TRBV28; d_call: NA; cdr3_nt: TGTGCCAGCAGCGAACCCCTGGCAGGGAACTATGGCTACACCTTC; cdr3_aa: CASSEPLAGNYGYTF
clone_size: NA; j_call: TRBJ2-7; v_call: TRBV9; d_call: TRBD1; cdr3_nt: TGTGCCAGCAGCGCGGGGACAGGCTCCGGCGAGCAGTACTTC; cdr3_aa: CASSAGTGSGEQYF
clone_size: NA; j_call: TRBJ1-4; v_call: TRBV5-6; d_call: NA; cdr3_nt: TGTGCCAGCAGCTTGGACAGGAGGGAGGAAAAACTGTTTTTT; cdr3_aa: CASSLDRREEKLFF
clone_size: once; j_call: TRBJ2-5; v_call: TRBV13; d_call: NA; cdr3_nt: TGTGCCAGCAGCTTAGGCGGAGAAGAGACCCAGTACTTC; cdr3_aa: CASSLGGEETQYF
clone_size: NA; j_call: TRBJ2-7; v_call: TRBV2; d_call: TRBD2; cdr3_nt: TGTGCCAGCAGAGAACCGGGACTAGCGGGAGCTAAGCAGTACTTC; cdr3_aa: CASREPGLAGAKQYF
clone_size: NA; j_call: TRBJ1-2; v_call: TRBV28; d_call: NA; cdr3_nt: TGTGCCAGCAGTTTCCGACTGTATGGCTACACCTTC; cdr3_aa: CASSFRLYGYTF
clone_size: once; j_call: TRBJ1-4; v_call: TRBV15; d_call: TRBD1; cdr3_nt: TGTGCCACCCCGGGTAGGGGGCAGGATAATGAAAAACTGTTTTTT; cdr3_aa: CATPGRGQDNEKLFF
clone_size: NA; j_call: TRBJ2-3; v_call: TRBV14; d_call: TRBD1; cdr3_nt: TGTGCCAGCAGCCAAGACAGGGGACAGGGAGAAGTAAATACGCAGTATTTT; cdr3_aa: CASSQDRGQGEVNTQYF
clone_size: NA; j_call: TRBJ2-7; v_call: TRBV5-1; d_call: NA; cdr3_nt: TGCGCCAGCAGCTTGTACGGCTACGAGCAGTACTTC; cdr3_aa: CASSLYGYEQYF
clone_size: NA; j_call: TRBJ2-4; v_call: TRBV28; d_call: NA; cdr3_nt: TGTGCCAGCAGTATCATCATTGACATTCAGTACTTC; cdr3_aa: CASSIIIDIQYF
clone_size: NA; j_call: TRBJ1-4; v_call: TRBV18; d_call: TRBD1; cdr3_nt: TGTGCCAGCTCAGAGTCGGACAGGGTACTGTTTTTT; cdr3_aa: CASSESDRVLFF
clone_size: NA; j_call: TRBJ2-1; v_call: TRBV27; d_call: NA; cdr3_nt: TGTGCCAGCAGTTTAATGGCAGGGCCTGAGCAGTTCTTC; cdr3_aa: CASSLMAGPEQFF
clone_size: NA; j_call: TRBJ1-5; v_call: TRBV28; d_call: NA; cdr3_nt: TGTGCCAGCAGTTTATATGGGGGGAGCCAGCCCCAGCATTTT; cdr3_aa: CASSLYGGSQPQHF
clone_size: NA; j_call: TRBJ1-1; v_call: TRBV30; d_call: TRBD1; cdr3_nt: TGTGCCTGGAGCCAGGGGGCTGAAGCTTTCTTT; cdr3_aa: CAWSQGAEAFF
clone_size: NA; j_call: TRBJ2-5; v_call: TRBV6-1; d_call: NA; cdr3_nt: TGTGCCAGCAGTGAGGGACTCCAAGAGACCCAGTACTTC; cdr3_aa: CASSEGLQETQYF
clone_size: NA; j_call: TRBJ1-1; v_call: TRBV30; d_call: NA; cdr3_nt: TGTGCCTGGAGTGTAGGAGGGAACACTGAAGCTTTCTTT; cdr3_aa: CAWSVGGNTEAFF
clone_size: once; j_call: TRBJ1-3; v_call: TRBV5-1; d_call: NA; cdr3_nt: TGCGCCAGCAGCTTGGAGACAGACTCTGGAAACACCATATATTTT; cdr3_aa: CASSLETDSGNTIYF
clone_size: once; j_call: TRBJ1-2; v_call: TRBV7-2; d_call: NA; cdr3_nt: TGTGCCAGCAGCCTCCGGGATTCAGTTAACTATGGCTACACCTTC; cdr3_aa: CASSLRDSVNYGYTF
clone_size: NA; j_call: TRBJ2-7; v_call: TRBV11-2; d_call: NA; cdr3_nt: TGTGCCAGCAGCTTATCCCCCACAGCACTAGCCGGAGGCTCCTACGAGCAGTACTTC; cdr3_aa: CASSLSPTALAGGSYEQYF
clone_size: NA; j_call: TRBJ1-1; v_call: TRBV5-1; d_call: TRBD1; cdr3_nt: TGCGCCAGCAGCTCCAGATACAGGGGAGAAGGAGCTTTCTTT; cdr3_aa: CASSSRYRGEGAFF